Below, 5 T cell receptor beta chains from the same sample are listed, as sequenced in a study of control samples from healthy donors and cancer patients. TCRdb's copy holds only in-frame clones and misses some; the assay was immunoSEQ multiplex PCR. The sample holds about 100,000 clones, more than 90% seen once. The sample taken for sequencing was blood. The receptors were gathered from a human donor in good health. The donor label of this sample is uncertain.

The chain carries TRBV7-6 and TRBJ1-1; 7 bases align to TRBD1. V lost 5 bases to trimming and J lost 1 base; unmatched junction nucleotides: 10. Germline loops: CDR1 SGHVS, CDR2 FNYEAQ. CDR3 length: 16 residues. CDR3 residues: CASSHHSDRENTEAFF. The CDR3 coding sequence is TGTGCCAGCAGCCACCATAGTGACAGGGAGAACACTGAAGCTTTCTTT. Together with reference TRBV7-6 and TRBJ1-1, the CDR3 gives the full variable domain: GAGVSQSPRYKVTKRGQDVALRCDPISGHVSLYWYRQALGQGPEFLTYFNYEAQQDKSGLPNDRFSAERPEGSISTLTIQRTEQRDSAMYRCASSHHSDRENTEAFFGQGTRLTVV.

The chain couples TRBV6-5 to TRBJ1-4; no firm D call. The length of the CDR3 is 13 residues. V was shortened by 7 bases and J by 5 bases, with 11 bases between the two germline ends. In germline, CDR1 is MNHEY, CDR2 SVGAGI. This chain's CDR3 is CASTTEQNEKLFF. For the CDR3, the DNA is TGTGCCAGCACTACGGAACAGAATGAAAAACTGTTTTTT.

The chain is built from TRBV6-6 and TRBJ1-2; perhaps TRBD1 as D (5 bases). This CDR3 has 12 amino acids. From germline, CDR1 is MNHNY and CDR2 SVGAGI (reference sequence). V dropped 6 bases and J dropped 6 bases, with 11 bases sitting between them. The DNA for the CDR3 is TGTGCCAGCAGACCAGGGACGGATGGCTACACCTTC. It yields the protein CASRPGTDGYTF.

V gene TRBV6-5 combines with J gene TRBJ1-4; D unresolved. Germline-derived CDR1 and CDR2 are MNHEY and SVGAGI. There are 13 residues in the CDR3. Trimming took 2 bases from V and 5 from J, leaving 6 bases between them. CDR3: CASSYGKNEKLFF. Written as DNA, the CDR3 is TGTGCCAGCAGTTACGGGAAGAATGAAAAACTGTTTTTT.

This clone was seen a few times. The V gene is TRBV19, the J gene TRBJ1-6; 10 nucleotides line up with TRBD1. V shed 9 bases, J shed 1 base, and the junction held 9 bases outside the gene matches. This CDR3 contains 17 residues. Germline CDR1 is LNHDA and CDR2 is SQIVND (reference sequence). The CDR3 region has the DNA TGTGCCAGCAGGGACAGGGGCCTTCCTTCCTATAATTCACCCCTCCACTTT. Translated: CASRDRGLPSYNSPLHF.